A single TCR beta chain is shown here with its context. No antigen is known for it. Germline CDR1 SEHNR, CDR2 FQNEAQ (reference sequence). The V end lost 5 bases, the J end lost 2 bases, and 13 bases lay between the germline ends. This CDR3 comprises 15 residues. TCRdb called the reads again in MiXCR, with one record for every CDR3 protein. The sample holds 700,000 to 900,000 distinct CDR3 sequences, about 27% seen once. The data were taken from a study of T cell repertoires in cytomegalovirus infection. Study-level background: CMV infection together with matching HLA type was indicated by public TCR beta signatures.

Study-wide results and limits: Adding up the frequency of public TCR beta families identified people who carried CMV plus the relevant HLA.

V and J are TRBV7-9 and TRBJ2-1; D could derive from TRBD1 or TRBD2 (5 bases each). The TCR comes from a human donor in good health (CMV status not recorded). Some clones in this sample may be carry-over from other donors' samples. The sequencing used cultured CD8+ T cells from PBMCs, collected from culture after CMV antigen stimulation. In DNA form, the CDR3 reads TGTGCCAGCAGCGGCGGGCAGGGACCCTACAATGAGCAGTTCTTC. Its translation is CASSGGQGPYNEQFF.